This TCR beta chain is from a study of cytomegalovirus exposure and HLA in healthy donors. PCR employed 60 Vbeta and 13 Jbeta primers. Produced via immunoSEQ multiplex PCR; TCRdb's table is partial and in-frame only. The data hold tens of thousands of clones, with around 72% observed a single time. The sequence was collected from a woman in her thirties or forties in good health and CMV-seropositive. The sequenced sample consisted of PBMCs.

The CDR3 nucleotides read TGTGCCAGCTCAGACGAGGGGGCGGAGACCCAGTACTTC. This gives the protein CASSDEGAETQYF. The V call is TRBV18, the J call TRBJ2-5, with TRBD1 identical over 7 bases. The V gene's germline CDR1 is KGHSH and CDR2 LQKENI. CDR3 length equals 13 residues. V trimming: 5 bases; J trimming: 5 bases; junction bases outside the gene matches: 5.